Listed below are T cell receptor beta chains from one sample, sequenced in a study of blood T cell repertoires in COVID-19. The protocol was immunoSEQ multiplex PCR, while the TCRdb copy is restricted to in-frame clones and leaves out a portion. The sample shows around 700,000 clones, over 80% of them seen only once. Sequenced sample: peripheral blood. These TCRs come from a woman in her late teens or twenties with acute or convalescent COVID-19. Each CDR3 is given with its conserved first and last residue. The D gene is left open where the match is weak. Rows may omit the clone size; those that give it use once, few, many or a size class.

CDR3 protein	CDR3 DNA	clone size	D gene	V gene	J gene
CAWIREGTGNYGYTF	TGTGCCTGGATCCGAGAGGGGACAGGGAACTATGGCTACACCTTC	few	TRBD1	TRBV30	TRBJ1-2
CASSLDSSVPSYEQYF	TGCGCCAGCAGCTTGGATTCTAGCGTTCCGTCCTACGAGCAGTACTTC	few	.	TRBV5-1	TRBJ2-7
CASSSLLRDRGLWGYTF	TGTGCCAGCAGTTCCCTCCTCCGGGACAGGGGTTTGTGGGGCTACACCTTC	.	TRBD1	TRBV27	TRBJ1-2
CAWSLRKLYNEQFF	TGTGCCTGGAGCCTCAGGAAACTTTACAATGAGCAGTTCTTC	.	.	TRBV30	TRBJ2-1
CASSKTGTDTQYF	TGTGCCAGCAGTAAGACAGGGACAGATACGCAGTATTTT	.	TRBD1	TRBV12-3/TRBV12-4	TRBJ2-3
CASSLDSSNYGYTF	TGCGCCAGCAGCTTGGACAGTTCTAACTATGGCTACACCTTC	.	.	TRBV5-1	TRBJ1-2
CASSVPLGTGTYGYTF	TGTGCCAGTAGTGTCCCCCTCGGGACAGGGACTTATGGCTACACCTTC	.	TRBD1	TRBV19	TRBJ1-2
CASSVGTGLNSPLHF	TGTGCCAGCAGCGTAGGGACAGGGCTGAATTCACCCCTCCACTTT	.	TRBD1	TRBV9	TRBJ1-6
CASSQCRPGQDQYSNQPQHF	TGTGCCAGCAGCCAATGTAGGCCCGGACAGGACCAATATAGCAATCAGCCCCAGCATTTT	.	TRBD1	TRBV14	TRBJ1-5
CASSQRGNTIYF	TGTGCCAGCAGCCAGAGGGGAAACACCATATATTTT	few	.	TRBV12-3/TRBV12-4	TRBJ1-3
CASSLTGEAGGFLGYEQYF	TGTGCCAGCAGCTTAACTGGTGAGGCAGGGGGATTTTTAGGCTACGAGCAGTACTTC	.	TRBD1	TRBV7-3	TRBJ2-7
CASNRDRATYEQYF	TGTGCCAGCAACCGGGACAGGGCCACCTACGAGCAGTACTTC	.	TRBD1	TRBV28	TRBJ2-7
CASSLGRRASGNTIYF	TGTGCCAGCAGCTTAGGTCGGAGAGCCTCTGGAAACACCATATATTTT	once	.	TRBV11-2	TRBJ1-3
CSVVIITVTYGYTF	TGCAGCGTTGTTATCATAACAGTTACCTATGGCTACACCTTC	.	.	TRBV29-1	TRBJ1-2
CASSASGVTAKNIQYF	TGTGCCAGTAGTGCCTCAGGGGTCACGGCCAAAAACATTCAGTACTTC	.	.	TRBV19	TRBJ2-4
CASSDRGQGDPIPSYNSPLHF	TGTGCCAGCAGTGACAGGGGACAGGGCGACCCAATCCCTTCCTATAATTCACCCCTCCACTTT	.	TRBD1	TRBV6-4	TRBJ1-6
CASSFSGSDQPQHF	TGTGCCAGCAGTTTCTCGGGGTCCGATCAGCCCCAGCATTTT	.	.	TRBV27	TRBJ1-5
CASTLTGTEAFF	TGTGCCAGCACCTTGACAGGGACTGAAGCTTTCTTT	.	TRBD1	TRBV7-2	TRBJ1-1
CASSQDGERRGYGYTF	TGCGCCAGCAGCCAAGATGGGGAGCGGAGGGGCTATGGCTACACCTTC	few	.	TRBV4-1	TRBJ1-2
CASTPGTAQETQYF	TGCGCCAGTACACCCGGGACAGCCCAAGAGACCCAGTACTTC	.	TRBD1	TRBV5-1	TRBJ2-5
CASSRTGDLLYGYTF	TGTGCCAGCTCACGAACAGGAGATCTACTCTATGGCTACACCTTC	.	.	TRBV18	TRBJ1-2
CASSQDVTGASYGYTF	TGTGCCAGCAGCCAAGATGTAACAGGGGCAAGCTATGGCTACACCTTC	.	TRBD1	TRBV3-1/TRBV3-2	TRBJ1-2
CAISENRGINQPQHF	TGTGCCATCAGTGAGAACAGGGGGATCAATCAGCCCCAGCATTTT	.	TRBD1	TRBV10-3	TRBJ1-5
CASSPRQDSPLHF	TGTGCCAGCAGTCCGCGACAGGATTCACCCCTCCACTTT	once	.	TRBV27	TRBJ1-6
CASSYSSAGYTEAFF	TGTGCCAGCAGTTACTCGTCAGCAGGGTACACTGAAGCTTTCTTT	.	.	TRBV6-5	TRBJ1-1
CSVRTASNQPQHF	TGCAGCGTCCGGACTGCTAGCAATCAGCCCCAGCATTTT	.	.	TRBV29-1	TRBJ1-5
CASSINPWGLEVLDTQYF	TGTGCCAGTAGTATCAACCCTTGGGGACTAGAAGTTCTCGATACGCAGTATTTT	.	TRBD2	TRBV19	TRBJ2-3
CASSLGQGFEKLFF	TGTGCCAGCAGCTTGGGACAGGGATTTGAAAAACTGTTTTTT	.	TRBD1	TRBV7-9	TRBJ1-4
CASSLIRTGSSGETQYF	TGTGCCAGCAGCTTAATTCGGACGGGATCCTCGGGAGAGACCCAGTACTTC	.	.	TRBV11-2	TRBJ2-5
CASRGGNYGYTF	TGTGCCAGCCGGGGGGGTAACTATGGCTACACCTTC	.	.	TRBV5-6	TRBJ1-2
CASSEFRDQPQHF	TGTGCCAGCAGTGAATTTCGGGATCAGCCCCAGCATTTT	.	.	TRBV6-1	TRBJ1-5
CASSTGTGVNYGYTF	TGCGCCAGCAGCACCGGGACAGGGGTCAACTATGGCTACACCTTC	.	TRBD1	TRBV5-1	TRBJ1-2
CSVPSPGGETQYF	TGCAGCGTTCCCTCGCCGGGGGGAGAGACCCAGTACTTC	.	TRBD2	TRBV29-1	TRBJ2-5
CASSPLQGNEKLFF	TGTGCCAGCTCACCACTACAGGGCAATGAAAAACTGTTTTTT	.	.	TRBV18	TRBJ1-4
CASSSGVSTGELFF	TGTGCCAGCAGCTCGGGGGTGAGCACCGGGGAGCTGTTTTTT	.	.	TRBV5-4	TRBJ2-2
CASRTSGGNEQFF	TGTGCCAGCAGGACGAGCGGGGGGAATGAGCAGTTCTTC	.	TRBD2	TRBV19	TRBJ2-1
CASSSISPLGDTEAFF	TGTGCCAGCAGCTCCATCTCCCCCCTCGGGGACACTGAAGCTTTCTTT	.	.	TRBV7-2	TRBJ1-1